The 22 T cell receptor beta chains presented below share a single source sample, sequenced in a study of technical replicates of blood from a few donors. Profiled with immunoSEQ multiplex PCR; TCRdb holds only in-frame clones, not every one. The sample lists some 49,000 clones, 90% to 95% occurring once. What was sequenced was PBMCs. The source is a human donor in good health. Some clones in this sample may be carry-over from other donors' samples.

The chain links TRBV10-3 to TRBJ2-3, with a possible D match to TRBD1 (5 bases). The CDR3 contains 13 residues. Germline V gene sequence: CDR1 ENHRY, CDR2 SYGVKD. V was cut by 10 bases and J by 5 bases, with 16 bases left in between. CDR3 sequence: CATLGPPGDTQYF. The CDR3 nucleotides read TGTGCCACCCTGGGGCCCCCTGGAGATACGCAGTATTTT.

A word on this clone: One junction end disagrees with the germline gene, perhaps due to a read error. The chain has TRBV27 and TRBJ2-7; 8 positions match TRBD2. The germline V gene has CDR1 MNHEY and CDR2 SMNVEV (reference sequence). The CDR3 has 14 amino acids. The DNA for the CDR3 is TGTGCCAGCAGGATTAGCGGGACCTCCTATGAGCAGTACTTC. This translates into CASRISGTSYEQYF.

The CDR3 DNA reads TGTGCCAGCAGCCAAACACTACGGGGCAAAAACATTCAGTACTTC. Its protein product is CASSQTLRGKNIQYF. The rearrangement links TRBV25-1 to TRBJ2-4; possible D gene TRBD2, 5 bases. Germline V gene lookup returns CDR1 MGHDK and CDR2 SYGVNS. Trimming cost V 6 bases and J 3 bases, with 15 bases left between them. The CDR3 contains 15 residues.

The count of this clone is one. The J gene is TRBJ1-3, the V gene TRBV4-1, with 7 bases lining up with TRBD1. The CDR3 consists of 18 residues. From germline, CDR1 is MGHRA and CDR2 YSYEKL. The ends lost 0 bases at V and 1 base at J; junction bases unmatched: 9. The CDR3 DNA is TGCGCCAGCAGCCAAGAGGGACAGCTCTCAACTTCTGGAAACACCATATATTTT. Protein: CASSQEGQLSTSGNTIYF.

This chain links TRBV11-2 with TRBJ2-5; D is possibly TRBD1 (5 bases). With 5 bases removed from V and 5 bases from J, the gap between germline ends came to 15 bases. CDR3 length equals 14 residues. Germline V lookup: CDR1 SGHAT, CDR2 FQNNGV. CDR3 sequence: CASSPRALYETQYF. The DNA for the CDR3 is TGTGCCAGCAGCCCCAGGGCCCTGTACGAGACCCAGTACTTC.

The V and J genes are TRBV5-1 and TRBJ1-1, with TRBD1 as a possible D gene (6 bases). Per germline, CDR1 SGHRS and CDR2 YFSETQ. The CDR3 has 16 amino acids. V was shortened by 0 bases and J by 1 base, with 13 bases between the two germline ends. CDR3: CASSLAEGRGNTEAFF. The CDR3 DNA reads TGCGCCAGCAGCTTGGCCGAGGGCAGGGGGAACACTGAAGCTTTCTTT.

V is TRBV30 and J is TRBJ2-3; 10 positions agree with TRBD2. V lost 0 bases to trimming and J lost 4 bases; unmatched junction nucleotides: 10. The CDR3 has 17 residues. Germline V CDR1 and CDR2: GTSNPN, SVGIG (reference sequence). CDR3 protein: CAWSVSSGSWGADTQYF. CDR3 DNA: TGTGCCTGGAGTGTATCTAGCGGGAGTTGGGGAGCAGATACGCAGTATTTT.

V is TRBV30 and J is TRBJ1-1; D is uncertain. Germline CDR1 is GTSNPN and CDR2 is SVGIG (reference sequence). V gave up 0 bases and J gave up 4 bases, with 12 bases separating them. The CDR3 contains 14 residues. CDR3: CAWSVLSRATEAFF. In nucleotides, the CDR3 is TGTGCCTGGAGTGTACTCTCAAGAGCCACTGAAGCTTTCTTT. The entire variable domain, with the rest obtained from reference TRBV30 and TRBJ1-1, is as follows: SQTIHQWPATLVQPVGSPLSLECTVEGTSNPNLYWYRQAAGRGLQLLFYSVGIGQISSEVPQNLSASRPQDRQFILSSKKLLLSDSGFYLCAWSVLSRATEAFFGQGTRLTVV.

The chain links TRBV7-6 to TRBJ2-4, with 12 bases aligning to TRBD2. Germline CDR1 is SGHVS and CDR2 is FNYEAQ. J was trimmed by 6 bases and V by 2 bases; bases with no gene match: 17. The CDR3 covers 20 residues. CDR3 in DNA: TGTGCCAGCAGCTTATTTCAGCCCTCTACTAGCGGGGGGATTGGAAACATTCAGTACTTC. Translation: CASSLFQPSTSGGIGNIQYF.

This rearrangement joins TRBV7-3 to TRBJ2-2; TRBD1 aligns across 8 bases. CDR3 length: 16 residues. Unmatched junction bases numbered 7, after V lost 1 base and J lost 6 bases. Germline lookup yields CDR1 SGHTA and CDR2 FQGTGA. In nucleotides, the CDR3 is TGTGCCAGCAGCTTAAGTGGCAGGGGGCCTGCCGGGGAGCTGTTTTTT. The encoded protein is CASSLSGRGPAGELFF.

A single count supports this clone. The chain carries TRBV7-6 and TRBJ2-7, with 8 bases that match TRBD1. The CDR3 spans 15 residues. Germline CDR1 SGHVS, CDR2 FNYEAQ. V dropped 1 base and J dropped 5; count of bases not matched to a gene: 7. The CDR3 sequence: CASSLEQGAKNEQYF. The CDR3 nucleotides read TGTGCCAGCAGCTTAGAGCAGGGGGCAAAGAACGAGCAGTACTTC.

The chain links TRBV7-9 to TRBJ2-1, with 7 bases lining up with TRBD2. Germline V gene lookup returns CDR1 SEHNR and CDR2 FQNEAQ (reference sequence). V dropped 2 bases and J dropped 3; count of bases not matched to a gene: 4. The CDR3 is 15 amino acids. CDR3 protein: CASSLRGSGYNEQFF. CDR3 bases: TGTGCCAGCAGCTTACGCGGGAGCGGCTACAATGAGCAGTTCTTC.

The rearrangement joins TRBV7-2 to TRBJ2-5; 7 bases are shared with TRBD1. Germline CDR1 is SGHTA and CDR2 is FQGNSA. The V gene end was trimmed by 5 bases and the J gene end by 4 bases; junction bases not matched to a gene: 7. The CDR3 runs to 14 residues. CDR3 nucleotides: TGTGCCAGCAGCAAACAGGGGCGAGGAGAGACCCAGTACTTC. Amino acids: CASSKQGRGETQYF.

V gene TRBV7-9 combines with J gene TRBJ2-3; D unclear. The germline V gene encodes CDR1 SEHNR and CDR2 FQNEAQ (reference sequence). V was trimmed by 3 bases and J by 4 bases, leaving 8 bases between them. This CDR3 contains 13 residues. Here the CDR3 reads CASSFGLPDTQYF. For the CDR3, the DNA is TGTGCCAGCAGCTTTGGGCTACCAGATACGCAGTATTTT.

This rearrangement joins TRBV14 to TRBJ2-7; D is possibly TRBD2 (5 bases). The CDR3 length is 12 residues. The V and J ends lost 1 base and 4 bases respectively, with 5 bases between them. CDR1 SGHDN and CDR2 FVKESK come from the germline V gene. CDR3 nucleotide sequence: TGTGCCAGCAGCCAAGGAGGGTACGAGCAGTACTTC. It encodes CASSQGGYEQYF.

This clone occurred once. The chain couples TRBV5-4 to TRBJ1-2, with 7 bases identical to TRBD1. With V trimmed by 9 bases and J by 6 bases, 11 bases remained unmatched. In germline, CDR1 is SGHNT, CDR2 YYREEE (reference sequence). The CDR3 is 13 amino acids. The DNA for the CDR3 is TGTGCCACCTCGCTAGGGGGCCGGGATGGCTACACCTTC. Translation: CATSLGGRDGYTF. Combining the CDR3 with reference TRBV5-4 and TRBJ1-2 gives the whole variable domain ETGVTQSPTHLIKTRGQQVTLRCSSQSGHNTVSWYQQALGQGPQFIFQYYREEENGRGNFPPRFSGLQFPNYSSELNVNALELDDSALYLCATSLGGRDGYTFGSGTRLTVV.

This rearrangement joins TRBV6-6 to TRBJ1-6; D not certain. CDR1 MNHNY and CDR2 SVGAGI come from the germline V gene (reference sequence). Trimming removed 2 bases at V and 7 bases at J, with 9 bases between. The CDR3 runs 14 residues. CDR3 amino acids: CASSYRGENSPLHF. CDR3 sequence (DNA): TGTGCCAGCAGTTACCGGGGAGAGAATTCACCCCTCCACTTT.

The chain links TRBV2 to TRBJ2-4; a weak D match, TRBD2 (5 bases). The CDR3 covers 14 residues. In germline, CDR1 is SNHLY, CDR2 FYNNEI. The V end was cut by 6 bases, the J end by 0 bases, with 9 bases between. CDR3 DNA sequence: TGTGCCAGCAGATTCCGGGAAGCCAAAAACATTCAGTACTTC. It is translated as CASRFREAKNIQYF.

V gene TRBV14 combines with J gene TRBJ2-2; TRBD1 aligns across 7 bases. The CDR3 has 17 amino acids. Germline lookup yields CDR1 SGHDN and CDR2 FVKESK. Losses at the gene ends were 4 bases for V and 0 bases for J; bases not matched to a gene: 8. CDR3 coding DNA: TGTGCCAGCAGCCCCCCCAGACAGGGCTCGAACACCGGGGAGCTGTTTTTT. It codes for CASSPPRQGSNTGELFF.

The rearrangement links TRBV7-8 to TRBJ1-4; D may be TRBD1 (5 bases). This CDR3 region has 13 residues. The germline CDR1 and CDR2 sequences are SGHVS and FQNEAQ. V gave up 5 bases and J gave up 7 bases, with 11 bases separating them. The CDR3 DNA sequence: TGTGCCAGCAGCCCCAGGGTGGTTGAAAAACTGTTTTTT. Protein product: CASSPRVVEKLFF.

V usage is TRBV6-4 and J usage is TRBJ1-2; 8 bases fit TRBD1. CDR1 MRHNA and CDR2 SNTAGT come from the germline V gene. Trimming cost V 0 bases and J 7 bases; bases outside gene matches: 4. The CDR3 is 14 residues long. The CDR3 protein is CASSDSQGAGGYTF. DNA of the CDR3: TGTGCCAGCAGTGACTCCCAGGGGGCTGGTGGCTACACCTTC.

The chain combines TRBV27 with TRBJ1-3; D perhaps matches TRBD1 (5 bases). Germline V CDR1 and CDR2: MNHEY, SMNVEV (reference sequence). V was trimmed by 2 bases and J by 1 base, leaving 6 bases between them. The CDR3 contains 14 residues. CDR3 amino acids: CASSLQGSGNTIYF. In DNA, the CDR3 is TGTGCCAGCAGTTTACAGGGTTCTGGAAACACCATATATTTT.